The 6 T cell receptor beta chains below come from one sample, sequenced in a study of blood T cells in healthy people across ages. Through a sample-barcoded 5' primer and a J-beta primer mix, a second PCR was run for roughly 7 to 12 cycles. TCRdb redid the calling of the 5' RACE reads with MiXCR, one entry per CDR3 protein. The sample lists about 1.5 million distinct CDR3 sequences, approximately 39% seen once, with more than 4% in the top ten. Sequencing was carried out using blood. These receptors were taken from a woman between 18 and 30 years old in good health.

The CDR3 reads CASSSPSSGSADTQYF. The CDR3, as DNA: TGTGCCAGCAGTTCCCCATCTAGCGGGAGTGCAGATACGCAGTATTTT. V and J are TRBV6-5 and TRBJ2-3; 10 bases agree with TRBD2. This CDR3 has 16 amino acids. J lost 4 bases, V lost 4 bases, and 8 bases had no gene match. The germline V gene encodes CDR1 MNHEY and CDR2 SVGAGI.

This clonotype was picked up a small number of times. This sequence joins TRBV27 and TRBJ2-7; D not resolved. The CDR3 has 14 residues. V lost 8 bases and J lost 0, with 14 bases in between. The germline V gene encodes CDR1 MNHEY and CDR2 SMNVEV (reference sequence). The CDR3 protein is CASSSQMSSYEQYF. The CDR3 region has the DNA TGTGCCAGCTCTTCCCAGATGAGCTCCTACGAGCAGTACTTC.

This sequence joins TRBV24-1 and TRBJ2-7; 10 bases line up with TRBD1. This CDR3 is built from 15 residues. The germline CDR1 and CDR2 sequences are KGHDR and SFDVKD. The V and J ends lost 7 bases and 2 bases, in that order; junction bases with no gene match: 7. The CDR3: CATSASGTGAYEQYF. The DNA of the CDR3 is TGTGCCACCAGCGCCTCCGGGACAGGGGCCTACGAGCAGTACTTC.

In the case of this clonotype: The junction differs from germline at one of its ends, possibly a read error. V usage is TRBV2 and J usage is TRBJ1-2; D unclear. Germline V gives CDR1 SNHLY, CDR2 FYNNEI. The CDR3 loop spans 13 amino acids. The CDR3 DNA follows: TGTGCCGGCAGTGGAGGACTAATCTATGGCTACACCTTC. It is translated as CAGSGGLIYGYTF.

This clonotype was counted a few times. The rearrangement links TRBV20-1 to TRBJ2-7; 11 bases are shared with TRBD2. CDR1 is DFQATT, CDR2 SNEGSKA, per germline (reference sequence). CDR3 length equals 14 residues. The V gene end was trimmed by 5 bases and the J gene end by 0 bases; junction bases not matched to a gene: 3. The CDR3 spells CSAGGLAVSYEQYF. The CDR3 DNA is TGCAGTGCTGGGGGACTAGCGGTCTCCTACGAGCAGTACTTC.

The chain links TRBV20-1 to TRBJ2-5; 10 positions match TRBD2. CDR1 and CDR2 from the germline V gene are DFQATT and SNEGSKA (reference sequence). The CDR3 is 14 amino acids. J was trimmed by 4 bases and V by 2 bases; bases with no gene match: 4. The CDR3 DNA reads as TGCAGTGCTAGAATAGCGGGAGGACGAGAGACCCAGTACTTC. This encodes CSARIAGGRETQYF.